Below, 18 T cell receptor beta chains from the same sample are listed, as sequenced in a study of T-cell reconstitution after alpha-beta-depleted transplantation in children. This sample's TCRbeta library carried unique molecular identifier barcodes. TCRdb re-called the PCR reads through MiXCR, storing one row per CDR3 protein. The sample includes about 610,000 distinct CDR3 sequences, about a quarter of them seen just once. The sample was PBMCs, taken before TCRalphabeta/CD19-depleted stem cell transplant. The origin of the receptors is a boy under two years old with Wiskott-Aldrich syndrome, due to receive a stem cell transplant.

The chain carries TRBV5-1 and TRBJ2-7, with D possibly being TRBD1 (6 bases). Trimming took 3 bases from V and 2 from J, leaving 9 bases between them. Germline V gene lookup returns CDR1 SGHRS and CDR2 YFSETQ. CDR3 length: 13 amino acids. The CDR3 is CASSSDRPYEQYF. In DNA form, the CDR3 reads TGCGCCAGCAGCTCGGACAGACCCTACGAGCAGTACTTC.

V and J are TRBV11-3 and TRBJ1-2, with unresolved D. Trimming took off 8 bases at V and 3 bases at J, with 16 bases between the two ends. The CDR3 consists of 14 residues. Germline V gives CDR1 SGHNT, CDR2 YENEEA. The CDR3, as DNA: TGTGCCAGCGGGAAATACCGTGGTGACTATGGCTACACCTTC. Amino acid sequence: CASGKYRGDYGYTF.

V gene TRBV5-1 combines with J gene TRBJ2-2; TRBD2 matches at 10 bases. The CDR3 is 18 amino acids. Germline V gives CDR1 SGHRS, CDR2 YFSETQ. Losses at the gene ends were 0 bases for V and 0 bases for J; bases not matched to a gene: 5. This CDR3 is CASSLVAGGTANTGELFF. For the CDR3, the DNA is TGCGCCAGCAGCTTGGTAGCGGGAGGCACCGCGAACACCGGGGAGCTGTTTTTT.

The gene calls are TRBV2 and TRBJ2-3, with 11 nucleotides matching TRBD2. The CDR3 is 17 amino acids. Per the germline V gene, CDR1 is SNHLY and CDR2 is FYNNEI. V trimming: 5 bases; J trimming: 4 bases; junction bases outside the gene matches: 11. CDR3 sequence: CASSYFSGRAGADTQYF. DNA for the CDR3: TGTGCCAGCAGTTATTTTAGCGGGAGGGCCGGGGCAGATACGCAGTATTTT.

This chain uses TRBV12-5 with TRBJ2-2, with D perhaps TRBD2 (5 bases). V lost 0 bases and J 3 bases, leaving 11 bases between the germline ends. The CDR3 extends over 16 amino acids. Germline-derived CDR1 and CDR2 are LGHNT and FRNRAP. The CDR3 loop reads CASGLVTAAHTGELFF. CDR3 nucleotides: TGTGCTAGTGGTTTGGTAACAGCGGCCCACACCGGGGAGCTGTTTTTT.

This clonotype occurred a few times. The CDR3 coding sequence is TGCGCCAGCAGCCAAGATCGGTACACTGAAGCTTTCTTT. This sequence encodes CASSQDRYTEAFF. The chain combines TRBV4-1 with TRBJ1-1; D unresolved. V gave up 0 bases and J gave up 3 bases, with 5 bases separating them. CDR1 is MGHRA, CDR2 YSYEKL, per germline. This CDR3 has 13 amino acids.

This rearrangement joins TRBV30 to TRBJ2-3, with 7 bases that match TRBD2. The ends lost 5 bases at V and 1 base at J; junction bases unmatched: 3. The CDR3 runs to 13 residues. From germline, CDR1 is GTSNPN and CDR2 SVGIG (reference sequence). The CDR3 is CAWSSGRTDTQYF. For the CDR3, the DNA is TGTGCCTGGTCTAGCGGCCGCACAGATACGCAGTATTTT. The full variable domain, its missing parts supplied by reference TRBV30 and TRBJ2-3, is SQTIHQWPATLVQPVGSPLSLECTVEGTSNPNLYWYRQAAGRGLQLLFYSVGIGQISSEVPQNLSASRPQDRQFILSSKKLLLSDSGFYLCAWSSGRTDTQYFGPGTRLTVL.

The genes are TRBV20-1 and TRBJ2-5; D gene unclear. The CDR3 runs 13 residues. In germline, CDR1 is DFQATT, CDR2 SNEGSKA (reference sequence). Trimming shortened V by 6 bases and J by 5 bases, and 16 bases separated the two germline ends. CDR3 sequence (DNA): TGCAGTGCCCTGGGGTTGGCGACGGAGACCCAGTACTTC. This sequence encodes CSALGLATETQYF.

This clonotype was detected many times. The chain carries TRBV5-5 and TRBJ1-4; the match to TRBD1 covers 8 bases. The junction had 7 bases not matched to a gene; V was cut back by 4 bases and J by 5 bases. Per germline, CDR1 SGHKS and CDR2 YYEKEE (reference sequence). CDR3 size: 15 residues. CDR3 in DNA: TGTGCCAGCAGCCCACTCTGGACAGGGAATGAAAAACTGTTTTTT. It specifies CASSPLWTGNEKLFF.

The chain employs TRBV3-1 and TRBJ2-7; 12 positions agree with TRBD2. The CDR3 runs 17 residues. Unmatched junction bases numbered 5, after V lost 0 bases and J lost 2 bases. CDR1 and CDR2 from the germline V gene are LGHDT and YNNKEL (reference sequence). The CDR3: CASSQELRTSGTYEQYF. As DNA, the CDR3 is TGTGCCAGCAGCCAAGAGTTAAGGACTAGCGGGACCTACGAGCAGTACTTC.

This clonotype was observed a handful of times. CDR3: CSARGRPYEQYF. In nucleotides, the CDR3 is TGCAGTGCTAGAGGGCGGCCCTACGAGCAGTACTTC. The V gene is TRBV20-1, the J gene TRBJ2-7, with D uncertain. The V gene's germline CDR1 is DFQATT and CDR2 SNEGSKA (reference sequence). V dropped 1 base and J dropped 2 bases, with 6 bases sitting between them. The CDR3 length is 12 residues.

The chain uses TRBV20-1 and TRBJ2-3, with D possibly TRBD2 on 5 matching bases. This CDR3 has 12 residues. Between the trimmed V and J ends, which lost 7 bases and 0 bases, there was a span of 8 bases. The germline gives CDR1 DFQATT, CDR2 SNEGSKA (reference sequence). The CDR3 sequence: CSGAASTDTQYF. The CDR3 DNA reads TGCAGTGGAGCGGCTAGCACAGATACGCAGTATTTT.

The chain recombines TRBV12-3 or TRBV12-4 with TRBJ2-7; the D gene is possibly TRBD2 (5 bases). The CDR3 is 13 amino acids. V was shortened by 3 bases and J by 4 bases, with 10 bases between the two germline ends. The CDR3 sequence is CASSFEGLYEQYF. The CDR3 DNA sequence: TGTGCCAGCAGTTTTGAGGGCTTGTACGAGCAGTACTTC.

J is TRBJ2-1 and V is TRBV20-1; D tentatively reads TRBD1 or TRBD2 (6 bases each). The CDR3 consists of 15 residues. Deletions cut 2 bases from V and 1 base from J, with 12 bases between. Germline values: CDR1 DFQATT, CDR2 SNEGSKA (reference sequence). The CDR3 sequence: CSARSGAGSYNEQFF. CDR3 DNA sequence: TGCAGTGCTAGATCGGGGGCAGGGTCCTACAATGAGCAGTTCTTC.

The chain recombines TRBV7-2 with TRBJ1-1; TRBD1 is a possible D gene (5 bases). Trimming removed 2 bases at V and 5 bases at J, with 12 bases between. Germline-derived CDR1 and CDR2 are SGHTA and FQGNSA. The CDR3 has 14 residues. CDR3 coding DNA: TGTGCCAGCAGCTTAATGGGGGGGAGGACTGAAGCTTTCTTT. Its protein is CASSLMGGRTEAFF.

This chain uses TRBV14 with TRBJ2-7; D remains ambiguous. V was shortened by 2 bases and J by 3 bases, with 8 bases between the two germline ends. CDR3 length: 13 amino acids. Germline V gene sequence: CDR1 SGHDN, CDR2 FVKESK. In DNA, the CDR3 is TGTGCCAGCAGCCAATATCTGTTCTACGAGCAGTACTTC. Residues: CASSQYLFYEQYF.

This clonotype was observed a few times. V and J are TRBV24-1 and TRBJ2-1; possibly TRBD1 for D (6 bases). The V gene's germline CDR1 is KGHDR and CDR2 SFDVKD. V gave up 5 bases and J gave up 13 bases, with 11 bases separating them. The CDR3 extends over 11 amino acids. The CDR3 region is CATSGRDKQFF. CDR3 sequence (DNA): TGTGCCACCAGTGGTCGGGACAAACAGTTCTTC.

The chain has TRBV20-1 and TRBJ2-2; 12 bases map to TRBD2. V gave up 1 base and J gave up 7 bases; unmatched junction bases: 4. This CDR3 contains 15 residues. Germline CDR1 is DFQATT and CDR2 is SNEGSKA (reference sequence). The CDR3 DNA is TGCAGTGCTAGAGGGACTAGCGGGAATCACGGGGAGCTGTTTTTT. It encodes CSARGTSGNHGELFF.